These T cell receptor beta chains were read from a single sample in a study of blood T cells in healthy people across ages. TCRdb reprocessed the 5' RACE reads with MiXCR, giving one entry per CDR3 protein. The table lists hundreds of thousands of distinct CDR3 sequences, under 55% of them singletons. The sample comprised blood. The receptor set was obtained from a man in his sixties in good health. CDR3s include the opening cysteine and the closing phenylalanine or tryptophan. A D gene is named only where the DNA matches it firmly. Size values are once, few and many counts, or a class for expanded clones, and some rows have none.

- TRBJ2-3 TRBV4-3 TRBD1 TGCGCCAGCAGCCAGGACAGGACAGGGAGGTTCACAGATACGCAGTATTTT CASSQDRTGRFTDTQYF
- TRBJ2-5 TRBV20-1 - TGCAGTGCTCTAGCAATACAAGAGACCCAGTACTTC CSALAIQETQYF
few TRBJ2-5 TRBV5-1 - TGCGCCAGCAGCTTGGACCTCGCCCCTACGTACTTC CASSLDLAPTYF
- TRBJ1-1 TRBV14 - TGTGCCAGCAGCCAAGTTATGTCCTCAGCGCCTCCTGAAGCTTTCTTT CASSQVMSSAPPEAFF
- TRBJ2-2 TRBV6-1 - TGTGCCAGCAGTGAATATGGGTCCGGGGAGCTGTTTTTT CASSEYGSGELFF
- TRBJ2-7 TRBV7-2 TRBD2 TGTGCCAGCAGCTTAGAGAGGGCCGGGAGGGGTGGCAACGAGCAGTACTTC CASSLERAGRGGNEQYF
few TRBJ2-7 TRBV6-2/TRBV6-3 - TGTGCCAGCAGTCCGTATGACAGCGACTCCTACGAGCAGTACTTC CASSPYDSDSYEQYF
- TRBJ1-5 TRBV4-1 TRBD1 TGCGCCAGCAGCCAAGGGGACAGGGCAGGACAGCCCCAGCATTTT CASSQGDRAGQPQHF
few TRBJ2-5 TRBV12-3/TRBV12-4 TRBD1 TGTGCCAGCAGTCCCGGGACAGGGGGCATCCGGGAGACCCAGTACTTC CASSPGTGGIRETQYF
- TRBJ1-2 TRBV5-4 TRBD1 TGTGCCAGCAGCATAGGGACAGGGCCGGTCGGCTACACCTTC CASSIGTGPVGYTF
- TRBJ2-2 TRBV3-1 TRBD1 TGTGCCAGCAGACCCACAGGGGGTTGGGCCGGGGAGCTGTTTTTT CASRPTGGWAGELFF
few TRBJ2-2 TRBV9 - TGTGCCAGCAGCGTAGAGGGGCCGGCCACCGGGGAGCTGTTTTTT CASSVEGPATGELFF
few TRBJ2-3 TRBV7-2 - TGTGCCAGCAGCCCTCTTAGGGGAGATACGCAGTATTTT CASSPLRGDTQYF
few TRBJ2-1 TRBV12-3/TRBV12-4 - TGTGCCAGCTCGCTCCAGAATGAGCAGTTCTTC CASSLQNEQFF
- TRBJ2-5 TRBV5-6 - TGTGCCAGCAGCTTGGCCCGGAATGGAGTCTATTTCCAAGAGACCCAGTACTTC CASSLARNGVYFQETQYF
- TRBJ2-6 TRBV30 - TGTGCCTGGAGTGGTCCAGGGACTGGGGCCAACGTCCTGACTTTC CAWSGPGTGANVLTF
many TRBJ1-1 TRBV12-3/TRBV12-4 - TGTGCCAGCAGCCTGGACGGGGGGAACACTGAAGCTTTCTTT CASSLDGGNTEAFF
few TRBJ2-7 TRBV6-2/TRBV6-3 - TGTGCCCCCTTTGGGAACCACTACGAGCAGTACTTC CAPFGNHYEQYF
- TRBJ2-7 TRBV7-2 - TGTGCCAGCAGCTTAGAGCCGGGACCGTACGAGCAGTACTTC CASSLEPGPYEQYF
few TRBJ2-3 TRBV6-4 TRBD1 TGTGCCAGCAGTCCGAACAGGGGGAAAGCCACAGATACGCAGTATTTT CASSPNRGKATDTQYF
- TRBJ2-1 TRBV5-1 TRBD2 TGCGCCAGCAGCTTGACGATAGCGGGGAGCTCCTACAATGAGCAGTTCTTC CASSLTIAGSSYNEQFF
- TRBJ2-7 TRBV29-1 TRBD2 TGCAGCGTTACTCGGGGGACTAACAATGAGCAGTACTTC CSVTRGTNNEQYF
few TRBJ1-5 TRBV12-3/TRBV12-4 - TGTGCCAGCAGTTTTAAAGGGGCGGGTCAGCCCCAGCATTTT CASSFKGAGQPQHF
- TRBJ2-2 TRBV11-2 - TGTGCCAGCAGCTTACTTAGAACCACCGGGGAGCTGTTTTTT CASSLLRTTGELFF
- TRBJ2-1 TRBV20-1 TRBD2 TGCAGTGCTAGAGATGGAACTAGCGGGGGGGCGTCCTACAATGAGCAGTTCTTC CSARDGTSGGASYNEQFF
- TRBJ1-1 TRBV18 TRBD1 TGTGCCAGCTCGTCCGGGACAGGAATGGTGGCTGAAGCTTTCTTT CASSSGTGMVAEAFF
few TRBJ2-1 TRBV12-3/TRBV12-4 - TGTGCCAGCAGTGAAGGAGCCTCCCCCTACAATGAGCAGTTCTTC CASSEGASPYNEQFF
once TRBJ1-4 TRBV29-1 - TGCAGCGTTGAAGAGGGACGCGGCAGTGGAAAACTGTTTTTT CSVEEGRGSGKLFF
few TRBJ2-1 TRBV19 TRBD2 TGTGCCAGTAGTATCCTAAACCCGGGACTGAGATCGGGACTAGCGAGCGATGAGCAGTTCTTC CASSILNPGLRSGLASDEQFF
- TRBJ2-5 TRBV6-2/TRBV6-3 TRBD2 TGTGCCAGCGCAAATCGACTAGCGGGTCTAGAGACCCAGTACTTC CASANRLAGLETQYF
many TRBJ2-7 TRBV7-2 TRBD2 TGTGCCAGCAGCTTAGCGTCCAGCGGGGGGGCCTACGAGCAGTACTTC CASSLASSGGAYEQYF
- TRBJ1-1 TRBV15 - TGTGCCACCAGCAGAGATAGGGAGCCGAACACTGAAGCTTTCTTT CATSRDREPNTEAFF
- TRBJ1-1 TRBV7-9 - TGTGCCAGCAGCCCGGCCCCCGTCGGAGCTTTCTTT CASSPAPVGAFF
few TRBJ2-2 TRBV7-2 TRBD2 TGTGCCAGCAGCTACGGACTAGCGGCATCGGGTACCGGGGAGCTGTTTTTT CASSYGLAASGTGELFF
few TRBJ1-2 TRBV20-1 - TGCAGTGCTAGAGTAGGGGAAGGCTACACCTTC CSARVGEGYTF
- TRBJ1-5 TRBV28 - TGTGCCAGCACCCCGGGACCGGGTTTTGGCCAGCCCCAGCATTTT CASTPGPGFGQPQHF
- TRBJ2-1 TRBV13 - TGTGCCAGCAGCCCCGACCGTCGCGGGGAGAACAATGAGCAGTTCTTC CASSPDRRGENNEQFF
- TRBJ2-3 TRBV9 - TGTGCCAGCAGCGCCAGGGGGGGGGATAGCACAGATACGCGGTATTTT CASSARGGDSTDTRYF
- TRBJ1-1 TRBV20-1 - TGCAGTGCTAGAGCGGGGTTTACCATGAACACTGAAGCTTTCTTT CSARAGFTMNTEAFF